These 21 T cell receptor beta chains share one sample of origin, sequenced in a study of blood T cell repertoires in COVID-19. Using immunoSEQ multiplex PCR, the repertoire was profiled, and TCRdb retains in-frame clones only, with some absent. The table includes around 150,000 clones, more than 70% detected once. Material: peripheral blood. The receptors shown here come from a man aged 55 to 69 with acute or convalescent COVID-19.

This clone was recorded a few times. This chain connects TRBV5-1 to TRBJ2-3; D remains ambiguous. Trimming shortened V by 0 bases and J by 3 bases, and 11 bases separated the two germline ends. This CDR3 has 15 residues. In germline, CDR1 is SGHRS, CDR2 YFSETQ. CDR3 bases: TGCGCCAGCAGCTTGGTTGATTTACGGACAGATACGCAGTATTTT. Amino acids: CASSLVDLRTDTQYF. Complete variable domain (other parts from reference TRBV5-1 and TRBJ2-3): KAGVTQTPRYLIKTRGQQVTLSCSPISGHRSVSWYQQTPGQGLQFLFEYFSETQRNKGNFPGRFSGRQFSNSRSEMNVSTLELGDSALYLCASSLVDLRTDTQYFGPGTRLTVL.

This clone has just one count. The chain employs TRBV4-1 and TRBJ2-7, with D tentatively TRBD1 (5 bases). The CDR3 has 15 residues. Germline values: CDR1 MGHRA, CDR2 YSYEKL. Trimming removed 0 bases at V and 3 bases at J, with 12 bases between. CDR3 in amino acids: CASSQDLQTVYEQYF. The CDR3 coding sequence is TGCGCCAGCAGCCAAGACCTCCAGACAGTCTACGAGCAGTACTTC.

The V call is TRBV5-1, the J call TRBJ2-7; weak D call: TRBD2 (6 bases). Germline lookup yields CDR1 SGHRS and CDR2 YFSETQ. This CDR3 contains 15 residues. V was shortened by 5 bases and J by 0 bases, with 15 bases between the two germline ends. The CDR3 region is CASSRTGTDSYEQYF. The CDR3 DNA follows: TGCGCCAGCAGTCGAACCGGGACTGACTCCTACGAGCAGTACTTC.

CDR3 protein: CASSLGSRGGSKQYF. CDR3 DNA: TGTGCCAGCAGCTTAGGAAGCCGCGGGGGTAGCAAGCAGTACTTC. This chain connects TRBV7-2 to TRBJ2-7; 7 nucleotides agree with TRBD2. V dropped 1 base and J dropped 8; count of bases not matched to a gene: 11. The CDR3 has 15 residues. CDR1 is SGHTA and CDR2 is FQGNSA in the germline V gene.

The V and J genes are TRBV19 and TRBJ1-4; 7 bases are a match to TRBD1. The CDR3 loop spans 14 amino acids. Germline V lookup: CDR1 LNHDA, CDR2 SQIVND (reference sequence). V lost 8 bases, J lost 6 bases, and 9 bases stayed unmatched. CDR3 nucleotides: TGTGCCAGTCTTAACAGGGGAAGAGATGAAAAACTGTTTTTT. Its translation: CASLNRGRDEKLFF.

The chain has TRBV19 and TRBJ2-1; TRBD2 might be the D (5 bases). V gave up 3 bases and J gave up 2 bases, with 11 bases separating them. CDR3 length equals 15 residues. CDR1 LNHDA and CDR2 SQIVND come from the germline V gene (reference sequence). The CDR3 region has the DNA TGTGCCAGTAGTATCGGGATAGGTGCCTACAATGAGCAGTTCTTC. This sequence encodes CASSIGIGAYNEQFF.

The J gene is TRBJ1-2, the V gene TRBV25-1; no clear D gene. The V and J ends lost 1 base and 2 bases respectively, with 14 bases between them. Germline CDR1 MGHDK, CDR2 SYGVNS. The length of the CDR3 is 16 residues. Here the CDR3 reads CASSELEVETNYGYTF. The CDR3 DNA reads as TGTGCCAGCAGTGAATTGGAGGTGGAAACCAACTATGGCTACACCTTC.

This chain uses TRBV9 with TRBJ2-1; TRBD1 is a possible D gene (6 bases). Trimming removed 0 bases at V and 4 bases at J, with 8 bases between. Germline V gene sequence: CDR1 SGDLS, CDR2 YYNGEE. The CDR3 contains 14 residues. In DNA form, the CDR3 reads TGTGCCAGCAGCGTAGTGGGGGCTTACAATGAGCAGTTCTTC. As protein: CASSVVGAYNEQFF.

The V call is TRBV7-9, the J call TRBJ2-7; 10 bases map to TRBD2. V was clipped by 4 bases and J by 0 bases; unmatched bases: 3. The CDR3 is 15 amino acids. Germline lookup yields CDR1 SEHNR and CDR2 FQNEAQ (reference sequence). Here the CDR3 DNA reads TGTGCCAGCAGCTCTAGCGGGGGTCTCTCCTACGAGCAGTACTTC. Translation: CASSSSGGLSYEQYF.

This clone was seen once. The rearrangement joins TRBV19 to TRBJ1-2; D is possibly TRBD1 (5 bases). The CDR3 sequence is 16 residues long. Per the germline V gene, CDR1 is LNHDA and CDR2 is SQIVND (reference sequence). V was trimmed by 5 bases and J by 0 bases, leaving 16 bases between them. CDR3: CASSFPGGGANYGYTF. CDR3 sequence (DNA): TGTGCCAGTAGTTTCCCTGGGGGGGGAGCTAACTATGGCTACACCTTC.

This clone appeared a single time. The chain links TRBV7-9 to TRBJ2-1; D may be TRBD1 (5 bases). V was trimmed by 5 bases and J by 3 bases, leaving 17 bases between them. The CDR3 covers 16 residues. Germline assignment: CDR1 SEHNR and CDR2 FQNEAQ (reference sequence). CDR3 protein: CASSLDPGRLYNEQFF. The DNA for the CDR3 is TGTGCCAGCAGCCTAGACCCAGGGCGGCTCTACAATGAGCAGTTCTTC.

The chain carries TRBV6-5 and TRBJ1-1; 10 bases are shared with TRBD1. This CDR3 is 14 amino acids long. The germline V gene encodes CDR1 MNHEY and CDR2 SVGAGI. V gave up 6 bases and J gave up 4 bases; unmatched junction bases: 5. The CDR3: CASRGTGVLTEAFF. DNA of the CDR3: TGTGCCAGCAGGGGGACAGGGGTACTCACTGAAGCTTTCTTT.

This chain connects TRBV5-1 to TRBJ2-1; D possibly corresponds to TRBD1 (6 bases). Germline V lookup: CDR1 SGHRS, CDR2 YFSETQ. Trimming left V 4 bases short and J 9 bases short, with 14 bases between. The CDR3 extends over 13 amino acids. The CDR3 spells CASSGDTYLEQFF. As DNA, the CDR3 is TGCGCCAGCAGCGGGGACACATACCTTGAGCAGTTCTTC.

The J gene is TRBJ1-3, the V gene TRBV18, with unresolved D. Trimming removed 1 base at V and 8 bases at J, with 9 bases between. This CDR3 is built from 13 residues. Looked up from germline, CDR1 is KGHSH and CDR2 is LQKENI. The CDR3: CASSPRQTDTIYF. The CDR3, as DNA: TGTGCCAGCTCACCACGGCAGACTGACACCATATATTTT.

The V gene is TRBV11-2, the J gene TRBJ2-7; 11 positions agree with TRBD2. The CDR3 is 15 residues long. J was trimmed by 7 bases and V by 1 base; bases with no gene match: 6. Germline assignment: CDR1 SGHAT and CDR2 FQNNGV. CDR3 DNA sequence: TGTGCCAGCAGCTTAGGTAGCGGGGGGGCGCGTGAGCAGTACTTC. As protein: CASSLGSGGAREQYF.

V and J are TRBV12-5 and TRBJ1-3, with D perhaps TRBD1 (6 bases). Trimming pared 2 bases from V and 4 bases from J, leaving 6 bases between. The germline gives CDR1 LGHNT, CDR2 FRNRAP. CDR3 size: 13 residues. The CDR3 protein is CASGLTGGNTIYF. The CDR3 DNA reads as TGTGCTAGTGGTTTGACAGGGGGAAACACCATATATTTT.

J is TRBJ1-2 and V is TRBV7-2; 9 positions agree with TRBD1. The V gene's germline CDR1 is SGHTA and CDR2 FQGNSA. V shed 5 bases, J shed 1 base, and the junction held 5 bases outside the gene matches. CDR3 length: 15 amino acids. The CDR3: CASSAGTGYNYGYTF. The CDR3 DNA follows: TGTGCCAGCAGCGCCGGGACAGGGTATAACTATGGCTACACCTTC.

The table lists this clone with a count of one. This chain joins TRBV6-2 or TRBV6-3 and TRBJ1-5; 7 nucleotides match TRBD1. CDR1 MNHEY and CDR2 SVGEGT come from the germline V gene. The J segment lost 6 bases and the V segment lost 5 bases, leaving 13 bases of the junction unmatched. The CDR3 extends over 16 amino acids. The CDR3 region has the DNA TGTGCCAGCAGTCGAGCCAGGACAGGTCTGAGTCAGCCCCAGCATTTT. Its translation: CASSRARTGLSQPQHF.

V and J are TRBV7-2 and TRBJ2-4; 12 bases are a match to TRBD2. CDR1 is SGHTA and CDR2 is FQGNSA in the germline V gene. The ends lost 1 base at V and 8 bases at J; junction bases unmatched: 3. This CDR3 region has 15 residues. Here the CDR3 DNA reads TGTGCCAGCAGCTTAGTGTCTAGCGGGGGGGACATTCAGTACTTC. Residues: CASSLVSSGGDIQYF.

The chain employs TRBV6-5 and TRBJ2-7, with 8 bases lining up with TRBD1. Trimming cost V 7 bases and J 3 bases; bases outside gene matches: 8. The CDR3 is 14 residues long. Germline CDR1 reads MNHEY; CDR2 reads SVGAGI. The CDR3 DNA reads TGTGCCAGCACCCGGACAGGGATAAACTACGAGCAGTACTTC. Residues: CASTRTGINYEQYF.

This CDR3 is CASSEATYGYTF. CDR3 nucleotide sequence: TGTGCCAGCAGCGAGGCTACCTATGGCTACACCTTC. The rearrangement links TRBV7-9 to TRBJ1-2; D unresolved. From germline, CDR1 is SEHNR and CDR2 FQNEAQ (reference sequence). There are 12 residues in the CDR3. The V end lost 5 bases, the J end lost 4 bases, and 8 bases lay between the germline ends.